This entry lists 26 T cell receptor beta chains sequenced from one sample in a study of CD8 T cells in Susac syndrome. A quantity of about 0.5 to 1 ug RNA underwent reverse transcription using random hexamers. From the immunoSEQ multiplex PCR reads, TCRdb called clonotypes with MiXCR, one entry per CDR3 protein. There are over 70,000 distinct CDR3 sequences in the sample; approximately 96% occur only once, and 0.5% to 0.8% lies in the top ten. The sequencing sample was made of CD8+ T cells from PBMCs. These receptors originate from a human donor with Susac syndrome.

This clonotype showed up just once. The V call is TRBV5-1, the J call TRBJ1-2, with D hard to call. Germline loops: CDR1 SGHRS, CDR2 YFSETQ. The V end was cut by 0 bases, the J end by 2 bases, with 5 bases between. The CDR3 loop spans 13 amino acids. The CDR3 sequence is CASSLVANYGYTF. Here the CDR3 DNA reads TGCGCCAGCAGCTTGGTAGCAAACTATGGCTACACCTTC.

This clonotype was seen a handful of times. The genes are TRBV5-4 and TRBJ2-5, with 11 bases matching TRBD2. Trimming cost V 3 bases and J 3 bases; bases outside gene matches: 7. Per the germline V gene, CDR1 is SGHNT and CDR2 is YYREEE (reference sequence). This CDR3 has 16 amino acids. The CDR3 sequence: CASSSGLAGAKETQYF. The DNA for the CDR3 is TGTGCCAGCAGCTCCGGACTAGCGGGTGCCAAAGAGACCCAGTACTTC.

The CDR3 DNA is TGTGCCAGCAGCCTAGGGACGCCAAGAACAGATACGCAGTATTTT. Its protein product is CASSLGTPRTDTQYF. The rearrangement joins TRBV7-2 to TRBJ2-3, with D perhaps TRBD1 or TRBD2 (5 bases each). Per the germline V gene, CDR1 is SGHTA and CDR2 is FQGNSA. Trimming took 5 bases from V and 3 from J, leaving 15 bases between them. The CDR3 covers 15 residues.

The chain carries TRBV2 and TRBJ2-1; TRBD1 is a possible D gene (6 bases). The CDR3 covers 14 residues. Trimming stripped 8 bases from V and 3 bases from J, with 14 bases between. Germline values: CDR1 SNHLY, CDR2 FYNNEI. Here the CDR3 DNA reads TGTGCCAGCCAGGGGCAGTACTTCTACAATGAGCAGTTCTTC. This gives the protein CASQGQYFYNEQFF.

The V and J genes are TRBV7-6 and TRBJ2-5; 11 bases are shared with TRBD2. Trimming took 5 bases from V and 4 from J; bases not matched to a gene: 9. This CDR3 is built from 16 residues. Germline lookup yields CDR1 SGHVS and CDR2 FNYEAQ. CDR3 coding DNA: TGTGCCAGCAGCCTACTCCTCACTAGCGGGGGAGAGACCCAGTACTTC. It translates to CASSLLLTSGGETQYF. The entire variable domain, with the rest obtained from reference TRBV7-6 and TRBJ2-5, is as follows: GAGVSQSPRYKVTKRGQDVALRCDPISGHVSLYWYRQALGQGPEFLTYFNYEAQQDKSGLPNDRFSAERPEGSISTLTIQRTEQRDSAMYRCASSLLLTSGGETQYFGPGTRLLVL.

The chain joins TRBV7-2 to TRBJ2-5; a possible D gene is TRBD2 (5 bases). Germline CDR1 SGHTA, CDR2 FQGNSA. The CDR3 loop spans 13 amino acids. The V end lost 5 bases, the J end lost 3 bases, and 10 bases lay between the germline ends. Here the CDR3 DNA reads TGTGCCAGCAGCAGGAGCGGTGAAGAGACCCAGTACTTC. Amino acid sequence: CASSRSGEETQYF.

The chain combines TRBV2 with TRBJ1-2; D might be TRBD1 (5 bases). Germline CDR1 reads SNHLY; CDR2 reads FYNNEI. This CDR3 is built from 13 residues. V was shortened by 7 bases and J by 4 bases, with 13 bases between the two germline ends. CDR3 nucleotide sequence: TGTGCCAGCAAAATCTCGGGGCCCTATGGCTACACCTTC. Translating it yields CASKISGPYGYTF.

This clonotype was seen just once. The chain uses TRBV11-3 and TRBJ2-2; D not resolved. With 2 bases removed from V and 8 bases from J, the gap between germline ends came to 3 bases. This CDR3 is built from 11 residues. The germline V gene has CDR1 SGHNT and CDR2 YENEEA. The chain's CDR3 is CASSLRGELFF. The CDR3 region has the DNA TGTGCCAGCAGCTTAAGGGGGGAGCTGTTTTTT.

The chain employs TRBV6-6 and TRBJ2-1, with D possibly being TRBD2 (7 bases). The V end was cut by 4 bases, the J end by 5 bases, with 12 bases between. This CDR3 is built from 14 residues. Per germline, CDR1 MNHNY and CDR2 SVGAGI (reference sequence). CDR3 sequence reads: CASSFGGLNNEQFF. DNA for the CDR3: TGTGCCAGCAGTTTCGGGGGGCTGAACAATGAGCAGTTCTTC.

The V and J genes are TRBV30 and TRBJ1-1; 7 nucleotides match TRBD1. The germline gives CDR1 GTSNPN, CDR2 SVGIG (reference sequence). The CDR3 runs 13 residues. V shed 2 bases and J 5 bases; nucleotides not matched to a gene: 5. CDR3 loop: CAWSIGQVTEAFF. DNA of the CDR3: TGTGCCTGGAGTATCGGACAGGTTACTGAAGCTTTCTTT.

The chain uses TRBV4-3 and TRBJ1-5; D may be TRBD1 (5 bases). The CDR3 extends over 16 amino acids. Germline V lookup: CDR1 LGHNA, CDR2 YSLEER. With 0 bases removed from V and 9 bases from J, the gap between germline ends came to 18 bases. CDR3 nucleotides: TGCGCCAGCAGCCAAGATAGAGGACAAGCCAATGGGCCCCAGCATTTT. Amino acids: CASSQDRGQANGPQHF.

The J gene is TRBJ2-5, the V gene TRBV5-5; D unresolved. There are 14 residues in the CDR3. Trimming removed 0 bases from V and 5 bases from J, with 11 bases in between. Per germline, CDR1 SGHKS and CDR2 YYEKEE (reference sequence). CDR3 bases: TGTGCCAGCAGCTTGGAGTTATGGATGGAGACCCAGTACTTC. Translating it yields CASSLELWMETQYF.

The chain uses TRBV6-2 or TRBV6-3 and TRBJ1-5; D is ambiguous. This CDR3 contains 13 residues. V lost 5 bases, J lost 4 bases, and 9 bases lay in between. Germline CDR1 reads MNHEY; CDR2 reads SVGEGT. CDR3 in DNA: TGTGCCAGCAGTCTTCAGGTTAATCAGCCCCAGCATTTT. This sequence encodes CASSLQVNQPQHF.

This chain joins TRBV29-1 and TRBJ2-3; a weak D match, TRBD1 (6 bases). Deletions cut 5 bases from V and 1 base from J, with 16 bases between. Germline-derived CDR1 and CDR2 are SQVTM and ANQGSEA. The CDR3 covers 15 residues. This CDR3 is CSVRVGQLGTDTQYF. DNA of the CDR3: TGCAGCGTTAGGGTTGGACAGTTGGGCACAGATACGCAGTATTTT.

The chain is built from TRBV5-6 and TRBJ1-1; 9 positions match TRBD1. Germline V gene sequence: CDR1 SGHDT, CDR2 YYEEEE. J was trimmed by 11 bases and V by 2 bases; bases with no gene match: 4. CDR3 length: 12 residues. CDR3 in DNA: TGTGCCAGCAGCTTTTCCGGACAGGGGGCTTTCTTT. As protein: CASSFSGQGAFF. The full variable domain, its missing parts supplied by reference TRBV5-6 and TRBJ1-1, is DAGVTQSPTHLIKTRGQQVTLRCSPKSGHDTVSWYQQALGQGPQFIFQYYEEEERQRGNFPDRFSGHQFPNYSSELNVNALLLGDSALYLCASSFSGQGAFFGQGTRLTVV.

V and J are TRBV20-1 and TRBJ2-2; 10 bases fit TRBD2. The CDR3 is made up of 14 amino acids. The V gene end was trimmed by 2 bases and the J gene end by 4 bases; junction bases not matched to a gene: 1. CDR1 and CDR2 (germline): DFQATT, SNEGSKA (reference sequence). CDR3 amino acids: CSARLAGVTGELFF. The CDR3 coding sequence is TGCAGTGCTAGACTAGCGGGGGTCACCGGGGAGCTGTTTTTT.

CDR3: CASSGLRGETQYF. CDR3 sequence (DNA): TGTGCCAGCAGCGGGCTCCGGGGGGAGACCCAGTACTTC. This chain links TRBV9 with TRBJ2-5, with TRBD2 as a possible D gene (6 bases). The V and J ends lost 3 bases and 5 bases respectively, with 11 bases between them. Germline values: CDR1 SGDLS, CDR2 YYNGEE. The CDR3 length is 13 residues.

The chain uses TRBV5-1 and TRBJ1-2, with D perhaps TRBD1 (6 bases). There are 15 residues in the CDR3. V was cut by 4 bases and J by 0 bases, with 13 bases left in between. Germline lookup yields CDR1 SGHRS and CDR2 YFSETQ. CDR3 residues: CASSPGQLPNYGYTF. CDR3 DNA sequence: TGCGCCAGCAGCCCCGGACAGCTCCCTAACTATGGCTACACCTTC. The complete variable domain, with remaining parts taken from reference TRBV5-1 and TRBJ1-2, reads KAGVTQTPRYLIKTRGQQVTLSCSPISGHRSVSWYQQTPGQGLQFLFEYFSETQRNKGNFPGRFSGRQFSNSRSEMNVSTLELGDSALYLCASSPGQLPNYGYTFGSGTRLTVV.

This chain links TRBV3-1 with TRBJ1-4, with a tentative D call TRBD1 (6 bases). Per the germline V gene, CDR1 is LGHDT and CDR2 is YNNKEL (reference sequence). Trimming took off 5 bases at V and 6 bases at J, with 19 bases between the two ends. The CDR3 totals 16 residues. CDR3 sequence reads: CASSSKSRGWDEKLFF. In DNA form, the CDR3 reads TGTGCCAGCAGCTCGAAATCCAGGGGTTGGGATGAAAAACTGTTTTTT.

The chain uses TRBV10-3 and TRBJ1-5, with 9 bases matching TRBD1. J was trimmed by 5 bases and V by 2 bases; bases with no gene match: 7. This CDR3 has 16 amino acids. Germline assignment: CDR1 ENHRY and CDR2 SYGVKD. The CDR3 is CAISERTGVFDQPQHF. The DNA for the CDR3 is TGTGCCATCAGTGAGCGGACAGGGGTGTTCGATCAGCCCCAGCATTTT.

V gene TRBV7-2 combines with J gene TRBJ1-1; D may be TRBD1 (6 bases). Trimming shortened V by 4 bases and J by 6 bases, and 15 bases separated the two germline ends. Germline loops: CDR1 SGHTA, CDR2 FQGNSA. This CDR3 region has 14 residues. Written as DNA, the CDR3 is TGTGCCAGCAGCTGGGACAAAGAGGAGCCTGAAGCTTTCTTT. Protein sequence: CASSWDKEEPEAFF.

V gene TRBV25-1 combines with J gene TRBJ2-5, with 11 bases fitting TRBD2. The germline V gene has CDR1 MGHDK and CDR2 SYGVNS. V gave up 5 bases and J gave up 5 bases; unmatched junction bases: 7. CDR3 length: 15 residues. CDR3 residues: CASSTASGGWETQYF. The DNA of the CDR3 is TGTGCCAGCAGTACCGCTAGCGGGGGGTGGGAGACCCAGTACTTC.

The genes are TRBV9 and TRBJ1-6; D gene uncertain. V was pared by 0 bases and J by 10 bases, with 11 bases between. From germline, CDR1 is SGDLS and CDR2 YYNGEE. CDR3 size: 14 residues. CDR3 in amino acids: CASSVAEFGSPLHF. Written as DNA, the CDR3 is TGTGCCAGCAGCGTAGCGGAGTTTGGCTCACCCCTCCACTTT. Full variable domain (missing parts from reference TRBV9 and TRBJ1-6): DSGVTQTPKHLITATGQRVTLRCSPRSGDLSVYWYQQSLDQGLQFLIQYYNGEERAKGNILERFSAQQFPDLHSELNLSSLELGDSALYFCASSVAEFGSPLHFGNGTRLTVT.

The chain joins TRBV7-2 to TRBJ2-1; D unclear. Trimming took off 4 bases at V and 0 bases at J, with 13 bases between the two ends. The CDR3 spans 16 residues. Per the germline V gene, CDR1 is SGHTA and CDR2 is FQGNSA. CDR3 in amino acids: CASSSWTSSSYNEQFF. CDR3 DNA: TGTGCCAGCAGCTCTTGGACGTCTAGCTCCTACAATGAGCAGTTCTTC.

This clonotype was detected once. The rearrangement links TRBV6-5 to TRBJ1-1, with D possibly matching TRBD1 (6 bases). Germline V gene lookup returns CDR1 MNHEY and CDR2 SVGAGI. The ends were cut back, 2 bases at V and 4 bases at J, with 20 bases in the middle. The CDR3 is made up of 17 amino acids. The CDR3, as DNA: TGTGCCAGCAGTTACGGAACCGGGGGAGGGGGGGGCACTGAAGCTTTCTTT. Protein sequence: CASSYGTGGGGGTEAFF.

In this sample, this clonotype turned up once. The gene calls are TRBV25-1 and TRBJ2-5, with 7 bases identical to TRBD1. Germline V gives CDR1 MGHDK, CDR2 SYGVNS. Losses at the gene ends were 8 bases for V and 0 bases for J; bases not matched to a gene: 9. CDR3 length: 15 residues. CDR3 DNA sequence: TGTGCCAGCGAACAAGGGGGCAGGTACCAAGAGACCCAGTACTTC. Protein: CASEQGGRYQETQYF.